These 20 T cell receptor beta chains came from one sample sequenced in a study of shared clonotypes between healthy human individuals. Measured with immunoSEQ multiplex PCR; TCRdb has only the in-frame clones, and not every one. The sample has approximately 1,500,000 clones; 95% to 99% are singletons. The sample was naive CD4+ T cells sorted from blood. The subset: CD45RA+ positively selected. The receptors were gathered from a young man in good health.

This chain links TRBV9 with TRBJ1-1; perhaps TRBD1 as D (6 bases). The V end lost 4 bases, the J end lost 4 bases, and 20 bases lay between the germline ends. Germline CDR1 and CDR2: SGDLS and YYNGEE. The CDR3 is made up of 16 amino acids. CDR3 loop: CASSSQGWGAGTEAFF. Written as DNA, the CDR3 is TGTGCCAGCAGCTCCCAGGGGTGGGGAGCGGGCACTGAAGCTTTCTTT.

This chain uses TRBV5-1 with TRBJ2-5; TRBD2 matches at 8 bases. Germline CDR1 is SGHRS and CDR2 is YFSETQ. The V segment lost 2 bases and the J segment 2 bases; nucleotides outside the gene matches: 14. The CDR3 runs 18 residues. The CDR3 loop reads CASSFGPSGRIPQETQYF. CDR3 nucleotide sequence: TGCGCCAGCAGCTTCGGGCCTAGCGGGCGTATACCACAAGAGACCCAGTACTTC.

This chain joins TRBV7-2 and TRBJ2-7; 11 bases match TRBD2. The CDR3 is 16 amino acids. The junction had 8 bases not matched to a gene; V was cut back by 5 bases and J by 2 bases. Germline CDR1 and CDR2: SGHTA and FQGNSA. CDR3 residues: CASSPRLAGIAYEQYF. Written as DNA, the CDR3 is TGTGCCAGCAGCCCCAGACTAGCGGGAATCGCCTACGAGCAGTACTTC.

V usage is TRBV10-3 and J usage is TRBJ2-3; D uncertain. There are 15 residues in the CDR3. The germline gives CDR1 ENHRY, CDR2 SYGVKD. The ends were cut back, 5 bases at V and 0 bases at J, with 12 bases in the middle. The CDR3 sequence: CAISRRETSTDTQYF. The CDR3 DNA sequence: TGTGCCATCAGTCGAAGGGAAACTAGCACAGATACGCAGTATTTT.

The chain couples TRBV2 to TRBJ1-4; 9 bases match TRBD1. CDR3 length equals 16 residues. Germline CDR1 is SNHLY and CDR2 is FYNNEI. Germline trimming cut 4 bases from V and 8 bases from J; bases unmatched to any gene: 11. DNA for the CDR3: TGTGCCAGCAGTGGCCTGATACAGGGGGCCGGGGAAAAACTGTTTTTT. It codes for CASSGLIQGAGEKLFF.

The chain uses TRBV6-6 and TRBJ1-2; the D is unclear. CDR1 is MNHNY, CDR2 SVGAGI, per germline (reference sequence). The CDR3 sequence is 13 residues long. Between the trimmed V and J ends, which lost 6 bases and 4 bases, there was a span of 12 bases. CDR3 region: CASRPHHSYGYTF. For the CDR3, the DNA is TGTGCCAGCAGACCCCACCACAGCTATGGCTACACCTTC.

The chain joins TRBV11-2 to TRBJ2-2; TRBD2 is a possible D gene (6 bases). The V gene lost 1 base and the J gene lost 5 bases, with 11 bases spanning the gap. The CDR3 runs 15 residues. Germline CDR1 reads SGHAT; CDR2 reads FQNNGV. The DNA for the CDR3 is TGTGCCAGCAGCTTAGCCGGGACTGCAACCGGGGAGCTGTTTTTT. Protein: CASSLAGTATGELFF.

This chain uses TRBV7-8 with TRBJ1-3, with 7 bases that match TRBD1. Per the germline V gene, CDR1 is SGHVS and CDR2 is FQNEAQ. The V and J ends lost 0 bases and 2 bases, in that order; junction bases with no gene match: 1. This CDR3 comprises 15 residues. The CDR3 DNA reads TGTGCCAGCAGCTTAGCTACAGGGGCTGGAAACACCATATATTTT. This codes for CASSLATGAGNTIYF.

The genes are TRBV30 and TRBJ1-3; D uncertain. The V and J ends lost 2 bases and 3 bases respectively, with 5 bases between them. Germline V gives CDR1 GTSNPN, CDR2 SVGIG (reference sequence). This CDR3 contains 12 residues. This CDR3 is CAWSIGGNTIYF. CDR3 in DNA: TGTGCCTGGAGTATCGGTGGAAACACCATATATTTT.

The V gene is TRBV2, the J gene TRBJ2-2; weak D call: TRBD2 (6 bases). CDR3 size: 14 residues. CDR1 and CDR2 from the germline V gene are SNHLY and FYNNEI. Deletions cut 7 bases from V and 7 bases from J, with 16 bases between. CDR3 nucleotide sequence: TGTGCCAGCACCCAAGGCGGGGTGGGCGGGGAGCTGTTTTTT. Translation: CASTQGGVGGELFF.

CDR3 nucleotides: TGTGCTAGTGGTTCTGGGACAAGGAAGGGGAGGGGTAATGAAAAACTGTTTTTT. It codes for CASGSGTRKGRGNEKLFF. V gene TRBV12-5 combines with J gene TRBJ1-4; tentatively, D is TRBD1 (6 bases). V gave up 4 bases and J gave up 4 bases, with 22 bases separating them. The CDR3 runs 18 residues. CDR1 is LGHNT, CDR2 FRNRAP, per germline. The full variable domain, rest sourced from reference TRBV12-5 and TRBJ1-4, is DARVTQTPRHKVTEMGQEVTMRCQPILGHNTVFWYRQTMMQGLELLAYFRNRAPLDDSGMPKDRFSAEMPDATLATLKIQPSEPRDSAVYFCASGSGTRKGRGNEKLFFGSGTQLSVL.

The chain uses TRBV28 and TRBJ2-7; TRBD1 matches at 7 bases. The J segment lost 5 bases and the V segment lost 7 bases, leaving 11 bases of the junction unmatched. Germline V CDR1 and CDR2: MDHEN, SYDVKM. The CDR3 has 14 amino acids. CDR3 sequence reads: CASTTTGDLHEQYF. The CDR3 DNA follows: TGTGCCAGCACCACAACAGGGGATCTCCACGAGCAGTACTTC.

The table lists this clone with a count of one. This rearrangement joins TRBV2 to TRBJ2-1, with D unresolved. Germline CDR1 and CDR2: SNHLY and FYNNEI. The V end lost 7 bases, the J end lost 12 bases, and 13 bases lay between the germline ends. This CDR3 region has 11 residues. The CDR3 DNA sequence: TGTGCCAGCACCCAAGAATGGGGGCAGTTCTTC. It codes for CASTQEWGQFF.

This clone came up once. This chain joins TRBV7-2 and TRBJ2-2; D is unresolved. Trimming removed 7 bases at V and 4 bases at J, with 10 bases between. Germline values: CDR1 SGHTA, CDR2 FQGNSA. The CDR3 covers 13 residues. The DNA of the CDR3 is TGTGCCAGCACCAATACCCCCACCGGGGAGCTGTTTTTT. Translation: CASTNTPTGELFF.

The DNA of the CDR3 is TGCGCCAGCAGCCAAGGTACAGGGGAGGGAGAGACCCAGTACTTC. Protein: CASSQGTGEGETQYF. This rearrangement joins TRBV4-1 to TRBJ2-5, with D tentatively TRBD1 or TRBD2 (7 bases each). Germline V gene sequence: CDR1 MGHRA, CDR2 YSYEKL. V lost 1 base to trimming and J lost 4 bases, with 13 bases between them. This CDR3 is 15 amino acids long.

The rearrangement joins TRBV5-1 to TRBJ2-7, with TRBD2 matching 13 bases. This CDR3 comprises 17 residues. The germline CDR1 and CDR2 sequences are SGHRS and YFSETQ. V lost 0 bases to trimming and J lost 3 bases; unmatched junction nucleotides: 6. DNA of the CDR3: TGCGCCAGCAGCTTGGCCGGGACTAGCGGGACCATCTACGAGCAGTACTTC. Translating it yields CASSLAGTSGTIYEQYF.

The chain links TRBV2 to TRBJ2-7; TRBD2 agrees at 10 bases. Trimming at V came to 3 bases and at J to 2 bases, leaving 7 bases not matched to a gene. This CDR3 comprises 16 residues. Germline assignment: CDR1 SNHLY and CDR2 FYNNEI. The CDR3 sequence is CASSDIGLAVAYEQYF. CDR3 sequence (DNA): TGTGCCAGCAGTGATATAGGACTAGCGGTCGCCTACGAGCAGTACTTC.

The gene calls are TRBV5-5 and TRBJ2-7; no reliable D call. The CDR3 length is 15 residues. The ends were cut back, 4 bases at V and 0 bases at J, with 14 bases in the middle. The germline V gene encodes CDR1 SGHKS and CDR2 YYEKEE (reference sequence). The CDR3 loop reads CASSPGPGRSYEQYF. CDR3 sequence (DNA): TGTGCCAGCAGCCCCGGACCAGGCCGCTCCTACGAGCAGTACTTC. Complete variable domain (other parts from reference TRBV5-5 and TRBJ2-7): DAGVTQSPTHLIKTRGQQVTLRCSPISGHKSVSWYQQVLGQGPQFIFQYYEKEERGRGNFPDRFSARQFPNYSSELNVNALLLGDSALYLCASSPGPGRSYEQYFGPGTRLTVT.

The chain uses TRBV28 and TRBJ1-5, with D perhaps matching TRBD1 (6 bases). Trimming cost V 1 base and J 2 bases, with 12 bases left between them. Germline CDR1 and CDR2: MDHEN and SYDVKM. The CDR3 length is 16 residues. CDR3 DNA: TGTGCCAGCAGTTTATCTTTACAGGGTGGCAATCAGCCCCAGCATTTT. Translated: CASSLSLQGGNQPQHF.

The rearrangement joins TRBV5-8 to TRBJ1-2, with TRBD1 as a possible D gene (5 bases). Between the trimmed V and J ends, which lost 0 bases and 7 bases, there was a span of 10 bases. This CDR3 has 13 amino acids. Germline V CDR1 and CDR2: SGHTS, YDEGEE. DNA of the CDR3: TGTGCCAGCAGCTTGGACCCAGGGTTTGGCTACACCTTC. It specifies CASSLDPGFGYTF.